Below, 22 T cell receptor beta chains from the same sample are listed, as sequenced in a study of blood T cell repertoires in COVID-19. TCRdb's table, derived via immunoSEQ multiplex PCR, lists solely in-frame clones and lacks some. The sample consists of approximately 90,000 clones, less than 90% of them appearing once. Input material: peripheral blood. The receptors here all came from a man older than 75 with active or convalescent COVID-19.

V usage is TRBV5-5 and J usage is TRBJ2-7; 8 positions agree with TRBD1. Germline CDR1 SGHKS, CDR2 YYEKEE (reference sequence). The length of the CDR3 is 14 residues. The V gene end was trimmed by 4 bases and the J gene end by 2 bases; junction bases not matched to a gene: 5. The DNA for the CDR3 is TGTGCCAGCAGCGTGTTGACAGGGGCCTACGAGCAGTACTTC. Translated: CASSVLTGAYEQYF.

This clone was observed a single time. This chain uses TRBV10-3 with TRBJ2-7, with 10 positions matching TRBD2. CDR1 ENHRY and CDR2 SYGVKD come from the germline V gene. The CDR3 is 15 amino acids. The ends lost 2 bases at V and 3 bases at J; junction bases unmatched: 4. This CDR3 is CAISEHASGSYEQYF. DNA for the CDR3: TGTGCCATCAGTGAGCATGCTAGCGGGAGCTACGAGCAGTACTTC.

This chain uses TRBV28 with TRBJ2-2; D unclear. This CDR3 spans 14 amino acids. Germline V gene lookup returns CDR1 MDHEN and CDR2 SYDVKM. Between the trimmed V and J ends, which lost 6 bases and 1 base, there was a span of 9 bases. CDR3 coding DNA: TGTGCCAGCAGCCCCCCGGGGAACACCGGGGAGCTGTTTTTT. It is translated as CASSPPGNTGELFF.

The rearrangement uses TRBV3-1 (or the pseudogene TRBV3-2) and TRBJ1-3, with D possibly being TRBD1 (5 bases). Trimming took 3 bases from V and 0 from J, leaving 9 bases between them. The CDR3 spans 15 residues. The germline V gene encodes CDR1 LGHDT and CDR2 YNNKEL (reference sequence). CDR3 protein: CASSHGHNSGNTIYF. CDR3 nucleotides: TGTGCCAGCAGCCATGGACACAACTCTGGAAACACCATATATTTT.

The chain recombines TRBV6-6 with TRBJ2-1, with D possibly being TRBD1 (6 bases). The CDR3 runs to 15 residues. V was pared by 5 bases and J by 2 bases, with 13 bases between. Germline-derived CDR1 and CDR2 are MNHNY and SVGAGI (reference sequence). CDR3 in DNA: TGTGCCAGCAGTCCAGGACAGAAGACCTACAATGAGCAGTTCTTC. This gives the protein CASSPGQKTYNEQFF.

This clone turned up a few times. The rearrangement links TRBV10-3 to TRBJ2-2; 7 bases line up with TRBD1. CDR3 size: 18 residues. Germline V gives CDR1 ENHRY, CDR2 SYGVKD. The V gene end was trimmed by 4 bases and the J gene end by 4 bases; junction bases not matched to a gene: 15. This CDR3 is CAISGLQGKGSSTGELFF. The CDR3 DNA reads TGTGCCATCAGTGGACTACAGGGGAAAGGGAGTTCCACCGGGGAGCTGTTTTTT.

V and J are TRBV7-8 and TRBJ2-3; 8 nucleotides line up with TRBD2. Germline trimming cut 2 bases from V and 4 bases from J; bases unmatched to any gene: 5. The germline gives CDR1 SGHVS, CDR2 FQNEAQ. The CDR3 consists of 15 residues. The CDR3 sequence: CASSLISGSSDTQYF. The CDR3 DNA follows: TGTGCCAGCAGCTTAATCAGCGGGAGTTCAGATACGCAGTATTTT.

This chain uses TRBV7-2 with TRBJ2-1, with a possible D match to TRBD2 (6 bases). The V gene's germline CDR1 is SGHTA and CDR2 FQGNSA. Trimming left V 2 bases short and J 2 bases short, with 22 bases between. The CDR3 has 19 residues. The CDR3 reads CASSLRKNSLASTYNEQFF. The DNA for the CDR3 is TGTGCCAGCAGCTTAAGAAAGAACTCGCTAGCGTCCACCTACAATGAGCAGTTCTTC.

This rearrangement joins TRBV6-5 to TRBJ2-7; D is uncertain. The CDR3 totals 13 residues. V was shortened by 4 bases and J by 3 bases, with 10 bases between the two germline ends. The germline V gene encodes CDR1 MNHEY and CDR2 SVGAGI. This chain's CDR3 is CASSSPSLYEQYF. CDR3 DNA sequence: TGTGCCAGCAGTTCCCCAAGCCTCTACGAGCAGTACTTC.

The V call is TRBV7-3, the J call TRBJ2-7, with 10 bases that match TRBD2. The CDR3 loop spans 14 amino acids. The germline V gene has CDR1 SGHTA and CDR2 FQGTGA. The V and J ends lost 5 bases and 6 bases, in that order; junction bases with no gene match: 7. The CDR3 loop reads CASSQGTSDGEQYF. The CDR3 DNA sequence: TGTGCCAGCAGCCAAGGGACTAGCGATGGCGAGCAGTACTTC.

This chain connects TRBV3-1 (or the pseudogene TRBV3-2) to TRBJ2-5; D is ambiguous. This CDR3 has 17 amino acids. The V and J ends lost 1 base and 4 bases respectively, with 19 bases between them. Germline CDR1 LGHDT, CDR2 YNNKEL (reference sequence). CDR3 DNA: TGTGCCAGCAGCCAAGGGGTTTCATACGGATCGGGAGAGACCCAGTACTTC. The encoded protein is CASSQGVSYGSGETQYF.

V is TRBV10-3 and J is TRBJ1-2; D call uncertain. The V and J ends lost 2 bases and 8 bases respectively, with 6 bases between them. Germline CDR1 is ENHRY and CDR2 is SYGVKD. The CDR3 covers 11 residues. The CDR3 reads CAISEGRGYTF. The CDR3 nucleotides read TGTGCCATCAGTGAGGGGAGGGGCTACACCTTC.

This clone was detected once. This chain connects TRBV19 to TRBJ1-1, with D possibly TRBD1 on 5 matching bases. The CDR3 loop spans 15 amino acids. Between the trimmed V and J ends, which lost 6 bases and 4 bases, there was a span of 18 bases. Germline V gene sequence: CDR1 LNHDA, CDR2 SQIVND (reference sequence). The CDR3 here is CASRDLMGGITEAFF. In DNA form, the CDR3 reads TGTGCCAGTAGAGATTTAATGGGGGGGATCACTGAAGCTTTCTTT.

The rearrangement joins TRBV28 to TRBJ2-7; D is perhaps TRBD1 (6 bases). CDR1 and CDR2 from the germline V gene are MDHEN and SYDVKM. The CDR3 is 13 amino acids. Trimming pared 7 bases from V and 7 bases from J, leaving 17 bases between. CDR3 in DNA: TGTGCCAGCAACGGGACACCGCGGAATGAGCAGTACTTC. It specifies CASNGTPRNEQYF. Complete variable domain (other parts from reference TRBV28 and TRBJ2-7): DVKVTQSSRYLVKRTGEKVFLECVQDMDHENMFWYRQDPGLGLRLIYFSYDVKMKEKGDIPEGYSVSREKKERFSLILESASTNQTSMYLCASNGTPRNEQYFGPGTRLTVT.

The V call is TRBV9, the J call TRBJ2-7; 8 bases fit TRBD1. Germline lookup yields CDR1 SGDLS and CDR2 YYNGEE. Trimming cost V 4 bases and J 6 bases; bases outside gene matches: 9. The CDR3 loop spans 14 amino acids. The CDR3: CASSPRTGTGEQYF. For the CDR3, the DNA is TGTGCCAGCAGCCCGCGGACAGGGACTGGCGAGCAGTACTTC.

The CDR3 reads CASSVASGTSYNEQFF. The CDR3 DNA follows: TGTGCCAGCAGCGTAGCCTCCGGGACTAGTTACAATGAGCAGTTCTTC. This chain links TRBV9 with TRBJ2-1; 8 nucleotides match TRBD2. Trimming took 0 bases from V and 4 from J; bases not matched to a gene: 6. This CDR3 spans 16 amino acids. The germline gives CDR1 SGDLS, CDR2 YYNGEE.

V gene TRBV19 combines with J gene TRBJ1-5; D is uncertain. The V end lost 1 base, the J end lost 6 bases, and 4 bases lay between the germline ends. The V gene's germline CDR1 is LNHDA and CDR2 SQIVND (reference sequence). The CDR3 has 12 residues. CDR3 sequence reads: CASSIVGQPQHF. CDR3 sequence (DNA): TGTGCCAGTAGTATAGTCGGTCAGCCCCAGCATTTT.

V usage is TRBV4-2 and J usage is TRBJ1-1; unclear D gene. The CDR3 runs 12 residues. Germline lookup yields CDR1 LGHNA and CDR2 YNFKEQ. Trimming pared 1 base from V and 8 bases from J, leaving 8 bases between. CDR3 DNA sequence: TGTGCCAGCAGCCAAGCCGCAGGAGAAGCTTTCTTT. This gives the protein CASSQAAGEAFF.

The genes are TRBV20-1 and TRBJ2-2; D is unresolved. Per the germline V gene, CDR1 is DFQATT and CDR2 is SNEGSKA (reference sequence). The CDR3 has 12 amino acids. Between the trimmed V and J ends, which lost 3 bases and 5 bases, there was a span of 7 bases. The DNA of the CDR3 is TGCAGTGCTAGTTTGTATACCGGGGAGCTGTTTTTT. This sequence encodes CSASLYTGELFF.

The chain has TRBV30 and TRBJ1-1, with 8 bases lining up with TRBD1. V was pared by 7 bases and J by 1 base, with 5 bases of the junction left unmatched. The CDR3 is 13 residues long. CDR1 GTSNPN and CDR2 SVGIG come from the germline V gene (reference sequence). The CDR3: CASADRGNTEAFF. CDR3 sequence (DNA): TGTGCCTCGGCAGACAGGGGGAACACTGAAGCTTTCTTT.

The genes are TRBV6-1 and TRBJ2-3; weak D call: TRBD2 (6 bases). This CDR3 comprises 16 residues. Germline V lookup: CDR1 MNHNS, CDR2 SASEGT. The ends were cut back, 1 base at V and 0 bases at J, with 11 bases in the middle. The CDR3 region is CASSEVSGSSTDTQYF. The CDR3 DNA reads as TGTGCCAGCAGTGAAGTTAGCGGAAGTAGCACAGATACGCAGTATTTT.

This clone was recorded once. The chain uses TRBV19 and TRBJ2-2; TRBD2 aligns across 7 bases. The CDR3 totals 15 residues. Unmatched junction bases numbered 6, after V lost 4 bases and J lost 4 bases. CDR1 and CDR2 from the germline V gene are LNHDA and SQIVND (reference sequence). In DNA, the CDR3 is TGTGCCAGTAGTAGGGTAGCGGGTAGCACCGGGGAGCTGTTTTTT. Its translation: CASSRVAGSTGELFF. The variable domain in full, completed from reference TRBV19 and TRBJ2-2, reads DGGITQSPKYLFRKEGQNVTLSCEQNLNHDAMYWYRQDPGQGLRLIYYSQIVNDFQKGDIAEGYSVSREKKESFPLTVTSAQKNPTAFYLCASSRVAGSTGELFFGEGSRLTVL.